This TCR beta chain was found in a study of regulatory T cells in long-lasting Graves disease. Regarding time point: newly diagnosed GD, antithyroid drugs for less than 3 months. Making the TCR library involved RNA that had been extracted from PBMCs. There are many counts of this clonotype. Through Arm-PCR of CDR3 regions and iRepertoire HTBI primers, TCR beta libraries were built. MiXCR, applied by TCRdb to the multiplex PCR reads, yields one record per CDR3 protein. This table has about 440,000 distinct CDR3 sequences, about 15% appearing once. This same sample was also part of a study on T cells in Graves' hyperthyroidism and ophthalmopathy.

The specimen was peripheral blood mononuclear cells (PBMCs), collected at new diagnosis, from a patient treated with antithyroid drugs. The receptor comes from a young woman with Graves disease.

The DNA for the CDR3 is TGTGCCAGCAGCCGACAGGGGCAGCCCCAGCATTTT. Residues: CASSRQGQPQHF. V and J are TRBV11-2 and TRBJ1-5; the match to TRBD1 covers 8 bases. With V trimmed by 5 bases and J by 7 bases, 1 base remained unmatched. CDR1 and CDR2 (germline): SGHAT, FQNNGV. The CDR3 loop spans 12 amino acids.